This T cell receptor (beta chain) comes out of a study of early T cells in non-severe SARS-CoV-2 infection. V lost 2 bases and J lost 5, with 12 bases in between. This CDR3 region has 13 residues. Germline lookup yields CDR1 SQVTM and CDR2 ANQGSEA. In TCRdb, the 5' RACE reads were re-called with MiXCR into one record per CDR3 protein. The sample records more than 45,000 distinct CDR3 sequences, around 6% being singletons. This clonotype has ten or more counts. Its antigen is still unknown. Findings of the study overall: Private and CD4 specificities were missed by VDJdb matching, skewed to anti-spike CD8.

This TCR derives from an adult who was a healthcare worker with PCR-confirmed SARS-CoV-2 infection or an uninfected control (not recorded which). The rearrangement uses TRBV29-1 and TRBJ1-1, with no clear D. The specimen sequenced was whole blood. Written as DNA, the CDR3 is TGCAGCGTTGAACGATGGGGTGGGACTGAAGCTTTCTTT. This sequence encodes CSVERWGGTEAFF.